This T cell receptor (beta chain) came from a study of CD8+ T cells in alopecia areata. Investigators isolated RNA and reverse transcribed it into cDNA to act as the sequencing template. Assay used: immunoSEQ multiplex PCR; TCRdb lists only in-frame clones, some missing. The sample includes fewer than 200,000 clones, 58% of them seen just once. The treatment: oral pan-JAK inhibitor, 5-10 mg twice daily. Germline V gives CDR1 SGHRS, CDR2 YFSETQ. Trimming stripped 0 bases from V and 6 bases from J, with 15 bases between. The CDR3 contains 15 residues. The J gene is TRBJ1-2, the V gene TRBV5-1; no reliable D call. This sample comprised CD8+ T cells sorted from blood, obtained at week 24, from a patient treated with tofacitinib. The clonotype originates from a human donor with alopecia areata. CDR3 in amino acids: CASSLDGNKVDGYTF. CDR3 bases: TGCGCCAGCAGCTTGGACGGTAACAAGGTAGATGGCTACACCTTC.